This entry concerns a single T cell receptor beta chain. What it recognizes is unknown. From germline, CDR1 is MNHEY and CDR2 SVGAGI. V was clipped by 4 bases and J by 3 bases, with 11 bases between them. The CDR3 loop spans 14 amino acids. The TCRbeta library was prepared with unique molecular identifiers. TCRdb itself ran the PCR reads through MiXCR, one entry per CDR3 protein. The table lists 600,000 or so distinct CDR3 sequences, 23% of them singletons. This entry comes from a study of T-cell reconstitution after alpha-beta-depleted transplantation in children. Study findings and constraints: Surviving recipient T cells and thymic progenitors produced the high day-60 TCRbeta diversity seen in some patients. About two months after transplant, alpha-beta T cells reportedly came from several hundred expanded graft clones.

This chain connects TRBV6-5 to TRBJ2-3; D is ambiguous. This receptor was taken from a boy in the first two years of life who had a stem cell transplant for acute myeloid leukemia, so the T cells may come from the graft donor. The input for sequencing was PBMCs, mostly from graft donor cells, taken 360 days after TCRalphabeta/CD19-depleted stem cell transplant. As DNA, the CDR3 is TGTGCCAGCAGTTTGGAAGGCAAAACAGATACGCAGTATTTT. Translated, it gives CASSLEGKTDTQYF.